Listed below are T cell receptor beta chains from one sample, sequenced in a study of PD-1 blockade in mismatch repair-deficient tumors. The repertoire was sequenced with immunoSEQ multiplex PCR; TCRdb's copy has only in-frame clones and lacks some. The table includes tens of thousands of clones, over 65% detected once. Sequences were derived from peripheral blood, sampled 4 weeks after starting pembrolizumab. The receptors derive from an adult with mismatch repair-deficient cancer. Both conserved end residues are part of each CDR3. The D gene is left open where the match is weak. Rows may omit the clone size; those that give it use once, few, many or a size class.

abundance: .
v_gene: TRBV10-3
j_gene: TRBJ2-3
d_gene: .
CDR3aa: CATVGQGDTDTQYF
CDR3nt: TGTGCCACCGTGGGTCAGGGAGACACAGATACGCAGTATTTT

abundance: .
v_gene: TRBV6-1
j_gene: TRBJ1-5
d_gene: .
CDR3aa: CASNAWGGDQPQHF
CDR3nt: TGTGCCAGTAATGCATGGGGGGGAGATCAGCCCCAGCATTTT

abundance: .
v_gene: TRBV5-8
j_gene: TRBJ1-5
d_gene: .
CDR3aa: CASSSNNQPQHF
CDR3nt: TGTGCCAGCAGTTCTAACAATCAGCCCCAGCATTTT

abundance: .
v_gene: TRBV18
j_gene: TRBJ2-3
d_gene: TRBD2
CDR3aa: CASSPLAGGLGDTQYF
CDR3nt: TGTGCCAGCTCACCCCTGGCGGGAGGGTTAGGAGATACGCAGTATTTT

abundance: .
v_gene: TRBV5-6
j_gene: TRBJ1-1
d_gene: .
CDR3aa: CASSLTGNTEAFF
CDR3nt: TGTGCCAGCAGCCTGACGGGGAACACTGAAGCTTTCTTT

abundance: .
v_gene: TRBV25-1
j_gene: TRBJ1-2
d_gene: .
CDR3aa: CASSEPGLRQSYTF
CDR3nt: TGTGCCAGCAGTGAACCGGGCCTCAGGCAGAGCTACACCTTC

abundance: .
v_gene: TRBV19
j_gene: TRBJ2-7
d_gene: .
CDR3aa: CASSISADSYEQYF
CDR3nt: TGTGCCAGTAGTATCTCCGCGGACTCCTACGAGCAGTACTTC

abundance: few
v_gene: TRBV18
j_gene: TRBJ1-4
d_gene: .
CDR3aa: CASSPSGEKLFF
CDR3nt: TGTGCCAGCTCACCGTCGGGCGAAAAACTGTTTTTT

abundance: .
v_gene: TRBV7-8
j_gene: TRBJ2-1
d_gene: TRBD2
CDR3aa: CASITSGRAAYNEQFF
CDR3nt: TGTGCCAGCATTACTAGCGGGAGGGCCGCCTACAATGAGCAGTTCTTC

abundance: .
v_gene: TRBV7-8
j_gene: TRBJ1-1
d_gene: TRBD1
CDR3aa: CASSLGTGSMNTEAFF
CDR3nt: TGTGCCAGCAGCTTGGGGACAGGATCGATGAACACTGAAGCTTTCTTT

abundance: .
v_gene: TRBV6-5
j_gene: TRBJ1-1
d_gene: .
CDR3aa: CASSVSTKNTEAFF
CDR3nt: TGTGCCAGCAGTGTCTCCACCAAGAACACTGAAGCTTTCTTT

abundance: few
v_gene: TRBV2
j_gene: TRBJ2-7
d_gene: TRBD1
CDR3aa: CASTRTGAVEQYF
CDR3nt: TGTGCCAGCACCCGGACAGGGGCAGTCGAGCAGTACTTC

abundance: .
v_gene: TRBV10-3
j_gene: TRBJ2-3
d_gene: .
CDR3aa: CAISESASVSTDTQYF
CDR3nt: TGTGCCATCAGTGAGTCGGCTAGCGTGAGCACAGATACGCAGTATTTT

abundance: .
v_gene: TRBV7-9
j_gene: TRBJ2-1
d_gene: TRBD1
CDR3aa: CASSRDVRQGYHEQFF
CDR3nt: TGTGCCAGCAGCCGAGATGTCAGACAGGGCTATCATGAGCAGTTCTTC

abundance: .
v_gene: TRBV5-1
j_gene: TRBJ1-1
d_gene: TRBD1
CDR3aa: CASSSDRAEAFF
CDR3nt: TGCGCCAGCAGCTCGGACAGGGCCGAAGCTTTCTTT

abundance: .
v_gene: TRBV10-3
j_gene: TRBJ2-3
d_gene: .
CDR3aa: CAISGRMGTDTQYF
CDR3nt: TGTGCCATCAGCGGGAGAATGGGCACAGATACGCAGTATTTT

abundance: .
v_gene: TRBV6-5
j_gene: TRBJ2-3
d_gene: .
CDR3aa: CASSSRIGATDTQYF
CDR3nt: TGTGCCAGCAGTTCCAGGATCGGGGCGACAGATACGCAGTATTTT

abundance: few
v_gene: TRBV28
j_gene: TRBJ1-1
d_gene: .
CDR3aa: CASTTETPAEAFF
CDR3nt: TGTGCCAGCACTACGGAAACCCCGGCTGAAGCTTTCTTT

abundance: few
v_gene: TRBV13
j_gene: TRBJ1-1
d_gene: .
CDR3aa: CASSPMGPLNTEAFF
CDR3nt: TGTGCCAGCAGCCCCATGGGACCCTTGAACACTGAAGCTTTCTTT

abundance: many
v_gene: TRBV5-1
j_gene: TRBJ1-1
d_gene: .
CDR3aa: CASSLVGASNTEAFF
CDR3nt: TGCGCCAGCAGCTTGGTGGGGGCATCGAACACTGAAGCTTTCTTT

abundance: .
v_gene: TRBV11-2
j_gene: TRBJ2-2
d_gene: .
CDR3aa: CASSSNPNTGELFF
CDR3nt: TGTGCCAGCAGCTCAAACCCGAACACCGGGGAGCTGTTTTTT

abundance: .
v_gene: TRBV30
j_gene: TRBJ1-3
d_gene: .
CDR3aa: CAWSTDGGNTIYF
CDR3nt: TGTGCCTGGAGTACGGACGGTGGAAACACCATATATTTT

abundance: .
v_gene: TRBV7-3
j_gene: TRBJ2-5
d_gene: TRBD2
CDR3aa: CASSPSGRAWETQYF
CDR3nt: TGTGCCAGCAGCCCTAGCGGGAGGGCCTGGGAGACCCAGTACTTC

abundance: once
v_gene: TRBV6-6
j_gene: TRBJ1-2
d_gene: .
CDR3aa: CASSSLSGGAVDGYTF
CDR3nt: TGTGCCAGCAGTTCCCTAAGCGGGGGGGCTGTGGATGGCTACACCTTC

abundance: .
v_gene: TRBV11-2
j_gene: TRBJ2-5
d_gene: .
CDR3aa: CASSFQGGKNQETQYF
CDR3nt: TGTGCCAGCAGCTTTCAGGGGGGAAAGAACCAAGAGACCCAGTACTTC

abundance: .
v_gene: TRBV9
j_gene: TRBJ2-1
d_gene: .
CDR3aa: CASSESRYNEQFF
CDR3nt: TGTGCCAGCAGCGAAAGTAGATACAATGAGCAGTTCTTC

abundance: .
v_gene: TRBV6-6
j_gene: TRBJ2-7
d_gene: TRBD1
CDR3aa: CASSYRVQGAGEQYF
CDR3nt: TGTGCCAGCAGTTACAGAGTACAGGGGGCAGGGGAGCAGTACTTC

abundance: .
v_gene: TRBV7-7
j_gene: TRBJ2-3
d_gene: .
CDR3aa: CASSLVGSADTQYF
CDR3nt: TGTGCTAGCAGCCTAGTGGGGTCCGCAGATACGCAGTATTTT

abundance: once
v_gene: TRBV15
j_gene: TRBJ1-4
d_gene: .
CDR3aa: CATSRDESGRNEKLFF
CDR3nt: TGTGCCACCAGCAGAGATGAGAGTGGAAGGAATGAAAAACTGTTTTTT

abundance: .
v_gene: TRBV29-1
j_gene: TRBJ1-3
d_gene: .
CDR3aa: CSVAGRNAGNTIYF
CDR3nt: TGCAGCGTAGCCGGACGGAATGCTGGAAACACCATATATTTT

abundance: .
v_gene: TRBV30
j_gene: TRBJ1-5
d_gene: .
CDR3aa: CAWSVPENYSNQPQHF
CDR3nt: TGTGCCTGGAGTGTACCAGAAAATTATAGCAATCAGCCCCAGCATTTT

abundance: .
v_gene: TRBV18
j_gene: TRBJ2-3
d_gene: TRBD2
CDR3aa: CASSPRGGTDTQYF
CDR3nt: TGTGCCAGCTCACCCCGGGGGGGTACAGATACGCAGTATTTT

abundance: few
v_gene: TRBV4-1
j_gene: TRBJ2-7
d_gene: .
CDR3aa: CASSQKEDYEQYF
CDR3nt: TGCGCCAGCAGTCAAAAAGAGGATTACGAGCAGTACTTC

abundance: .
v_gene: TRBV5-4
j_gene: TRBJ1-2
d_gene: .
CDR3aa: CASSLDPLAGYTF
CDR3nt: TGTGCCAGCAGCTTGGATCCACTCGCTGGCTACACCTTC

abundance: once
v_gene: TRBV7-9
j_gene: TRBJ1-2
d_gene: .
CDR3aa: CASSNRAYGYTF
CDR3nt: TGTGCCAGCAGCAACAGGGCCTATGGCTACACCTTC

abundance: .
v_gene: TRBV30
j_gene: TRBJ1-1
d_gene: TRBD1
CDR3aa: CAWRGQGLMNTEAFF
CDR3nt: TGTGCCTGGAGAGGACAGGGACTAATGAACACTGAAGCTTTCTTT

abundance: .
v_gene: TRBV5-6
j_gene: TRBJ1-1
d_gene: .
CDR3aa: CASSLVQRNTEAFF
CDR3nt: TGTGCCAGCAGCTTGGTGCAGAGGAACACTGAAGCTTTCTTT

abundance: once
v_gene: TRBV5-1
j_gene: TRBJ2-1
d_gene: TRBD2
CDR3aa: CASSFISGSHNEQFF
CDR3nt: TGCGCCAGCAGCTTCATTAGCGGGAGTCATAATGAGCAGTTCTTC

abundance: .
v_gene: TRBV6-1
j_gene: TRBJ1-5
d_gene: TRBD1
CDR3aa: CASSWGQGGNQPQHF
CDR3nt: TGTGCCAGCAGTTGGGGACAGGGAGGCAATCAGCCCCAGCATTTT

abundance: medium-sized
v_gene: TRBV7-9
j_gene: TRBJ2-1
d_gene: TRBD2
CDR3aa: CASSSFSGRTSSYNEQFF
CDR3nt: TGTGCCAGCAGCTCCTTTAGCGGGAGGACAAGCTCCTACAATGAGCAGTTCTTC

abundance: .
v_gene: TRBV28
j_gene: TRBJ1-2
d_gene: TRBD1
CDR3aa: CASSLPSGGRSYGYTF
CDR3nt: TGTGCCAGCAGCCTCCCCTCAGGGGGCAGGAGCTATGGCTACACCTTC

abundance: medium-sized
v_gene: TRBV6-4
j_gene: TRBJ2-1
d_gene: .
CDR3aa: CASSLAEYNEQFF
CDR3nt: TGTGCCAGCAGTTTAGCGGAATACAATGAGCAGTTCTTC

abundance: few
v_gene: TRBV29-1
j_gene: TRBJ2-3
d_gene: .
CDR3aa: CSVVGRRGTDTQYF
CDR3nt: TGCAGCGTTGTGGGCAGGCGGGGCACAGATACGCAGTATTTT

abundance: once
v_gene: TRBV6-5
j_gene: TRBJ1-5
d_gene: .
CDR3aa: CASRSTLSGNQPQHF
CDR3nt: TGTGCCAGCAGATCCACCCTCAGTGGCAATCAGCCCCAGCATTTT

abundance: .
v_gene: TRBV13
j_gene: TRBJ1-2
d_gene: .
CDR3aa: CASSLGPSEANYGYTF
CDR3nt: TGTGCCAGCAGCTTAGGCCCTTCGGAGGCAAACTATGGCTACACCTTC

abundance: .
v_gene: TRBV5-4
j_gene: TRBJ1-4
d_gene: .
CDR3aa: CASSPGGPGNEKLFF
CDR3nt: TGTGCCAGCAGCCCGGGGGGGCCGGGGAATGAAAAACTGTTTTTT

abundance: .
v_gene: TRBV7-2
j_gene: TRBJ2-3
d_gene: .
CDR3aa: CASSLLVGTDTQYF
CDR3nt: TGTGCCAGCAGCTTACTAGTGGGCACAGATACGCAGTATTTT

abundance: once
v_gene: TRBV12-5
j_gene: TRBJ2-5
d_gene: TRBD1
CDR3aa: CASRTTGAGETQYF
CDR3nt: TGTGCTAGTCGAACCACAGGGGCTGGAGAGACCCAGTACTTC

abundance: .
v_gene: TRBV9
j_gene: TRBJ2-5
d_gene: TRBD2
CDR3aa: CASSRGGSLATRETQYF
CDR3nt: TGTGCCAGCAGCCGGGGGGGCTCACTAGCGACCAGGGAGACCCAGTACTTC

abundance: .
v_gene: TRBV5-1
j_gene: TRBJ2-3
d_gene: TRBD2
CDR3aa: CASSWSGTGFSLGADTQYF
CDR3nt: TGCGCCAGCAGCTGGAGCGGGACGGGTTTTTCATTGGGCGCAGATACGCAGTATTTT

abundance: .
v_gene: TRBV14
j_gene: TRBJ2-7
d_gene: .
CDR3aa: CASSQVDRRPYEQYF
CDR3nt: TGTGCCAGCAGCCAAGTCGATCGCAGGCCCTACGAGCAGTACTTC

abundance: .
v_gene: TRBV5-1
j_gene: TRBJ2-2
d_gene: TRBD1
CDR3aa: CASRGGQGAPGELFF
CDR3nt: TGCGCCAGCAGAGGGGGGCAGGGGGCCCCCGGGGAGCTGTTTTTT

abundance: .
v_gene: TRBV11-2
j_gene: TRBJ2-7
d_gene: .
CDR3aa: CASSPFNLHEQYF
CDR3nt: TGTGCCAGCAGCCCATTCAACCTACACGAGCAGTACTTC

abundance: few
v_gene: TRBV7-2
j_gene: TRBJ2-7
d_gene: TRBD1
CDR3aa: CASSFDRGGYEQYF
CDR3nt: TGTGCCAGCAGCTTCGACAGGGGGGGCTACGAGCAGTACTTC

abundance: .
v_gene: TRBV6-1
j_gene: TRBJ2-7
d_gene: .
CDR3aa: CASSPDRSSYEQYF
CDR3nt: TGTGCCAGCAGCCCCGACAGGTCCTCCTACGAGCAGTACTTC